The 10 T cell receptor beta chains given below trace back to one sample, sequenced in a study of control samples from healthy donors and cancer patients. The table came from immunoSEQ multiplex PCR; TCRdb's copy has only in-frame clones and leaves some out. The table lists 98,000 or so clones, approximately 81% of them singletons. Specimen: blood. The receptors were gathered from a woman aged 30 to 39 in good health.

The rearrangement joins TRBV6-2 or TRBV6-3 to TRBJ1-1; TRBD1 matches 9 bases. V was clipped by 5 bases and J by 6 bases; unmatched bases: 10. CDR1 and CDR2 (germline): MNHEY, SVGEGT. This CDR3 spans 15 amino acids. The CDR3 DNA sequence: TGTGCCAGCAGTCGTAGGGACAGGGTGAGGTCTGAAGCTTTCTTT. This codes for CASSRRDRVRSEAFF.

The chain is built from TRBV5-5 and TRBJ1-3, with D maybe TRBD1 (6 bases). V gave up 6 bases and J gave up 2 bases, with 15 bases separating them. Looked up from germline, CDR1 is SGHKS and CDR2 is YYEKEE (reference sequence). The CDR3 runs to 15 residues. The chain's CDR3 is CASTPSGQTGNTIYF. CDR3 sequence (DNA): TGTGCCAGCACTCCTTCCGGACAGACTGGAAACACCATATATTTT.

This rearrangement joins TRBV7-9 to TRBJ2-2, with D unresolved. Germline-derived CDR1 and CDR2 are SEHNR and FQNEAQ (reference sequence). V lost 3 bases, J lost 6 bases, and 5 bases lay in between. The CDR3 is 12 amino acids. For the CDR3, the DNA is TGTGCCAGCAGCTTCCGTCCCGGGGAGCTGTTTTTT. Protein sequence: CASSFRPGELFF.

Only a few counts were recorded for this clone. CDR3 region: CASSWDSYSYEQYF. The CDR3 DNA sequence: TGTGCCAGCTCATGGGACAGTTACTCCTACGAGCAGTACTTC. J is TRBJ2-7 and V is TRBV18; 7 bases align to TRBD1. The CDR3 runs 14 residues. Per germline, CDR1 KGHSH and CDR2 LQKENI. The V gene end was trimmed by 5 bases and the J gene end by 0 bases; junction bases not matched to a gene: 4.

V is TRBV5-4 and J is TRBJ2-7; 11 bases align to TRBD2. Germline V lookup: CDR1 SGHNT, CDR2 YYREEE (reference sequence). The CDR3 is 19 amino acids. V trimming: 0 bases; J trimming: 5 bases; junction bases outside the gene matches: 16. The CDR3 nucleotides are TGTGCCAGCAGCTTGGGCCCCCGTTCTAGCGGGGGGACGGGGGACGAGCAGTACTTC. It encodes CASSLGPRSSGGTGDEQYF.

This clone came up once. This chain joins TRBV6-4 and TRBJ1-2; TRBD1 is a possible D gene (6 bases). Germline values: CDR1 MRHNA, CDR2 SNTAGT. The CDR3 runs 15 residues. Trimming took 2 bases from V and 8 from J, leaving 18 bases between them. The CDR3 sequence is CASSDTPEGGLGYTF. DNA for the CDR3: TGTGCCAGCAGTGACACCCCGGAGGGGGGGCTGGGCTACACCTTC.

The chain has TRBV15 and TRBJ1-3; D not resolved. With 1 base removed from V and 0 bases from J, the gap between germline ends came to 7 bases. This CDR3 contains 15 residues. Germline values: CDR1 LNHNV, CDR2 YYDKDF (reference sequence). The DNA for the CDR3 is TGTGCCACCAGCAGAGCGGCGTTCTCTGGAAACACCATATATTTT. Its protein product is CATSRAAFSGNTIYF.

The gene calls are TRBV11-2 and TRBJ2-1; no clear D. Germline values: CDR1 SGHAT, CDR2 FQNNGV. Trimming removed 5 bases from V and 5 bases from J, with 10 bases in between. CDR3 length: 13 residues. The CDR3, as DNA: TGTGCCAGCAGCCCCCGCCGAGACAATGAGCAGTTCTTC. Protein product: CASSPRRDNEQFF.

The chain uses TRBV19 and TRBJ1-2; 8 bases are a match to TRBD1. The CDR3 consists of 16 residues. Losses at the gene ends were 4 bases for V and 4 bases for J; bases not matched to a gene: 11. Germline V gives CDR1 LNHDA, CDR2 SQIVND (reference sequence). CDR3 region: CASSSPGSGGGYGYTF. In DNA, the CDR3 is TGTGCCAGTAGTAGCCCCGGTTCAGGGGGCGGCTATGGCTACACCTTC.

DNA for the CDR3: TGTGCTAGTGGTTCTACGGCCGGGACAGGGGGCCCTCAATCCTACGAGCAGTACTTC. This sequence encodes CASGSTAGTGGPQSYEQYF. The chain joins TRBV12-5 to TRBJ2-7; 12 bases line up with TRBD1. J lost 1 base, V lost 4 bases, and 14 bases had no gene match. The CDR3 contains 19 residues. Germline loops: CDR1 LGHNT, CDR2 FRNRAP. Full variable domain (rest looked up from reference TRBV12-5 and TRBJ2-7): DARVTQTPRHKVTEMGQEVTMRCQPILGHNTVFWYRQTMMQGLELLAYFRNRAPLDDSGMPKDRFSAEMPDATLATLKIQPSEPRDSAVYFCASGSTAGTGGPQSYEQYFGPGTRLTVT.